This passage covers 24 T cell receptor beta chains from one sample sequenced in a study of blood T cell repertoires in COVID-19. Produced via immunoSEQ multiplex PCR; TCRdb's table is partial and in-frame only. The sample contains hundreds of thousands of clones, about 86% of which appear only once. Input material: peripheral blood. The receptor source for this set is a man aged 80 or over with acute or convalescent COVID-19.

The CDR3 bases are TGCGCCAGCAGCCGCGGGACAGGGAGAGGCTATGGCTACACCTTC. This sequence encodes CASSRGTGRGYGYTF. The rearrangement links TRBV5-1 to TRBJ1-2; 9 bases match TRBD1. Germline V gene sequence: CDR1 SGHRS, CDR2 YFSETQ. V dropped 4 bases and J dropped 4; count of bases not matched to a gene: 8. The CDR3 has 15 residues. The entire variable domain, with the rest obtained from reference TRBV5-1 and TRBJ1-2, is as follows: KAGVTQTPRYLIKTRGQQVTLSCSPISGHRSVSWYQQTPGQGLQFLFEYFSETQRNKGNFPGRFSGRQFSNSRSEMNVSTLELGDSALYLCASSRGTGRGYGYTFGSGTRLTVV.

The V and J genes are TRBV24-1 and TRBJ2-1, with TRBD1 as a possible D gene (6 bases). V lost 5 bases to trimming and J lost 0 bases, with 22 bases between them. The CDR3 runs to 19 residues. Per germline, CDR1 KGHDR and CDR2 SFDVKD. The CDR3 region has the DNA TGTGCCACCAGTGCCGACTGGGGGCGCAGCTCAAGCTCCTACAATGAGCAGTTCTTC. It codes for CATSADWGRSSSSYNEQFF.

This chain joins TRBV6-5 and TRBJ1-2, with D maybe TRBD1 (5 bases). Germline lookup yields CDR1 MNHEY and CDR2 SVGAGI. This CDR3 is 14 amino acids long. The V end was cut by 2 bases, the J end by 4 bases, with 11 bases between. The CDR3 is CASSYGGVTYGYTF. DNA for the CDR3: TGTGCCAGCAGTTACGGGGGGGTAACCTATGGCTACACCTTC.

The chain uses TRBV11-2 and TRBJ2-3; D not resolved. The V end lost 2 bases, the J end lost 5 bases, and 5 bases lay between the germline ends. The CDR3 length is 12 residues. Germline CDR1 SGHAT, CDR2 FQNNGV. The CDR3 DNA reads as TGTGCCAGCAGCTTACTCGGAGATACGCAGTATTTT. This gives the protein CASSLLGDTQYF.

The chain is built from TRBV9 and TRBJ1-6; TRBD1 might be the D (5 bases). CDR3 length equals 15 residues. The V end was cut by 0 bases, the J end by 5 bases, with 9 bases between. CDR1 is SGDLS and CDR2 is YYNGEE in the germline V gene. The CDR3 nucleotides read TGTGCCAGCAGCGTAGCGGGGGTAGATAATTCACCCCTCCACTTT. This codes for CASSVAGVDNSPLHF.

The chain joins TRBV19 to TRBJ1-4, with TRBD1 matching over 8 bases. Trimming removed 5 bases from V and 10 bases from J; junction bases left unmatched: 15. Germline CDR1 LNHDA, CDR2 SQIVND (reference sequence). This CDR3 spans 16 amino acids. CDR3 nucleotides: TGTGCCAGTAGTTCCTCCGGCGGACAGGGATTCGGAAAACTGTTTTTT. This translates into CASSSSGGQGFGKLFF.

This chain joins TRBV5-5 and TRBJ2-1; D possibly corresponds to TRBD2 (5 bases). In germline, CDR1 is SGHKS, CDR2 YYEKEE (reference sequence). V was trimmed by 6 bases and J by 7 bases, leaving 17 bases between them. CDR3 size: 14 residues. This chain's CDR3 is CASTPTEVGNEQFF. CDR3 in DNA: TGTGCCAGCACCCCAACGGAGGTGGGAAATGAGCAGTTCTTC.

V usage is TRBV5-1 and J usage is TRBJ2-5; maybe TRBD1 (7 bases). Germline-derived CDR1 and CDR2 are SGHRS and YFSETQ. The CDR3 has 14 amino acids. Trimming took off 4 bases at V and 2 bases at J, with 12 bases between the two ends. In DNA form, the CDR3 reads TGCGCCAGCAGCCCAGGGGGGTTACAAGAGACCCAGTACTTC. Its protein product is CASSPGGLQETQYF.

The chain has TRBV7-2 and TRBJ2-5; maybe TRBD1 (5 bases). The CDR3 is 16 amino acids. The germline V gene encodes CDR1 SGHTA and CDR2 FQGNSA. V lost 3 bases and J 5 bases, leaving 19 bases between the germline ends. This CDR3 reads CASSFLGLRGQETQYF. For the CDR3, the DNA is TGTGCCAGCAGCTTTTTGGGGCTAAGGGGTCAGGAGACCCAGTACTTC.

The chain carries TRBV4-1 and TRBJ1-6; TRBD1 is a possible D gene (5 bases). Germline V lookup: CDR1 MGHRA, CDR2 YSYEKL. V lost 5 bases and J lost 7, with 18 bases in between. The CDR3 length is 16 residues. Here the CDR3 DNA reads TGCGCCAGCAGCGTGCCCCCCAGGGAATACAATTCACCCCTCCACTTT. Encoded protein: CASSVPPREYNSPLHF.

V usage is TRBV6-5 and J usage is TRBJ1-6; D gene uncertain. The CDR3 contains 14 residues. Deletions cut 4 bases from V and 10 bases from J, with 14 bases between. The germline gives CDR1 MNHEY, CDR2 SVGAGI. The CDR3 coding sequence is TGTGCCAGCAGTTCCCGGGTCCCTCGGTCACCCCTCCACTTT. It specifies CASSSRVPRSPLHF.

The rearrangement joins TRBV7-9 to TRBJ1-5, with D possibly matching TRBD1 (5 bases). The CDR3 totals 14 residues. The germline gives CDR1 SEHNR, CDR2 FQNEAQ (reference sequence). The V gene lost 3 bases and the J gene lost 3 bases, with 9 bases spanning the gap. The CDR3 sequence is CASSLQGTNQPQHF. CDR3 coding DNA: TGTGCCAGCAGCTTGCAGGGCACCAATCAGCCCCAGCATTTT. The complete variable domain, with remaining parts taken from reference TRBV7-9 and TRBJ1-5, reads DTGVSQNPRHKITKRGQNVTFRCDPISEHNRLYWYRQTLGQGPEFLTYFQNEAQLEKSRLLSDRFSAERPKGSFSTLEIQRTEQGDSAMYLCASSLQGTNQPQHFGDGTRLSIL.

In this sample, this clone turned up once. The CDR3, as DNA: TGTGCCACCAGTGATCCCGGGACAGGGGGCTCGATCGGTGGCTACACCTTC. Its translation is CATSDPGTGGSIGGYTF. V and J are TRBV24-1 and TRBJ1-2, with 12 bases lining up with TRBD1. CDR1 and CDR2 (germline): KGHDR, SFDVKD. V shed 3 bases, J shed 7 bases, and the junction held 11 bases outside the gene matches. The CDR3 sequence is 17 residues long.

This chain uses TRBV7-2 with TRBJ2-2; TRBD2 matches 12 bases. Trimming took 5 bases from V and 4 from J; bases not matched to a gene: 11. This CDR3 contains 18 residues. Germline-derived CDR1 and CDR2 are SGHTA and FQGNSA. The CDR3 region is CASSPRFRLAGVTGELFF. The DNA for the CDR3 is TGTGCCAGCAGCCCCCGGTTCAGACTAGCGGGAGTCACCGGGGAGCTGTTTTTT.

The chain combines TRBV5-1 with TRBJ2-3; a possible D gene is TRBD2 (6 bases). The germline V gene has CDR1 SGHRS and CDR2 YFSETQ. This CDR3 spans 14 amino acids. Trimming shortened V by 4 bases and J by 4 bases, and 13 bases separated the two germline ends. The CDR3 here is CASSAQGGADTQYF. The CDR3 bases are TGCGCCAGCAGCGCCCAAGGCGGGGCAGATACGCAGTATTTT.

This clone has only one observation. The chain is built from TRBV9 and TRBJ2-2; no definite D call. Germline values: CDR1 SGDLS, CDR2 YYNGEE. V shed 0 bases and J shed 2 bases, with 8 bases lying between them. The CDR3 runs to 15 residues. In DNA, the CDR3 is TGTGCCAGCAGCGTAGAACTCCAAAACACCGGGGAGCTGTTTTTT. Its protein is CASSVELQNTGELFF.

The CDR3 here is CASSLVPGISEAFF. In DNA form, the CDR3 reads TGCGCCAGCAGCTTGGTGCCAGGAATAAGTGAAGCTTTCTTT. This sequence joins TRBV5-1 and TRBJ1-1, with D uncertain. CDR1 and CDR2 (germline): SGHRS, YFSETQ. The CDR3 extends over 14 amino acids. V was trimmed by 0 bases and J by 7 bases, leaving 13 bases between them.

This chain joins TRBV19 and TRBJ2-5, with 8 bases fitting TRBD2. Germline V CDR1 and CDR2: LNHDA, SQIVND (reference sequence). V lost 3 bases, J lost 9 bases, and 9 bases stayed unmatched. This CDR3 is 14 amino acids long. CDR3: CASSIWRAGEPQYF. The DNA for the CDR3 is TGTGCCAGTAGTATTTGGAGAGCGGGGGAGCCCCAGTACTTC.

The chain carries TRBV7-9 and TRBJ1-6; no reliable D call. CDR1 is SEHNR and CDR2 is FQNEAQ in the germline V gene (reference sequence). V lost 5 bases to trimming and J lost 4 bases, with 9 bases between them. This CDR3 spans 14 amino acids. In DNA form, the CDR3 reads TGTGCCAGCAGCCCCGCGGGGTATAATTCACCCCTCCACTTT. Amino acids: CASSPAGYNSPLHF.

The J gene is TRBJ2-7, the V gene TRBV24-1, with 10 nucleotides matching TRBD1. CDR1 and CDR2 (germline): KGHDR, SFDVKD. The CDR3 contains 16 residues. The ends lost 2 bases at V and 1 base at J; junction bases unmatched: 4. For the CDR3, the DNA is TGTGCCACCAGTGATTCCCCGGGACAGGGGTCCTACGAGCAGTACTTC. It specifies CATSDSPGQGSYEQYF.

As for this clone: Other DNA sequences of this sample code for an identical CDR3. The rearrangement joins TRBV19 to TRBJ1-3, with D possibly matching TRBD1 (6 bases). V was trimmed by 3 bases and J by 2 bases, leaving 8 bases between them. The CDR3 spans 14 residues. The germline gives CDR1 LNHDA, CDR2 SQIVND (reference sequence). CDR3 nucleotides: TGTGCCAGTAGTATCCGGACAGCTGGAAACACCATATATTTT. It is translated as CASSIRTAGNTIYF.

V and J are TRBV30 and TRBJ1-5; D gene uncertain. V shed 2 bases and J shed 4 bases, with 9 bases lying between them. This CDR3 has 13 residues. Germline V gene lookup returns CDR1 GTSNPN and CDR2 SVGIG (reference sequence). CDR3 nucleotide sequence: TGTGCCTGGAGTCGTGAGGTTAATCAGCCCCAGCATTTT. Its translation is CAWSREVNQPQHF.

This clone was seen just once. The chain carries TRBV28 and TRBJ2-3; 8 bases fit TRBD1. Germline CDR1 reads MDHEN; CDR2 reads SYDVKM. V dropped 10 bases and J dropped 1; count of bases not matched to a gene: 13. The CDR3 has 16 amino acids. The CDR3, as DNA: TGTGCCACACACATTAACGTGGGACAGGGCACAGATACGCAGTATTTT. It codes for CATHINVGQGTDTQYF.

The chain employs TRBV28 and TRBJ1-1; D gene unclear. V was pared by 6 bases and J by 0 bases, with 11 bases between. Germline loops: CDR1 MDHEN, CDR2 SYDVKM. The CDR3 extends over 14 amino acids. CDR3 sequence (DNA): TGTGCCAGCAGGGTCAGGCTTTTGAACACTGAAGCTTTCTTT. Its translation: CASRVRLLNTEAFF.